This T cell receptor beta chain was sequenced in a study of post-analysis software for immune sequencing data. To note about this clonotype: Its matching antigen is unknown.

General study findings and limits: Those with multiple sclerosis, the patient group, showed significantly lower normalized Chao1 diversity than controls. TRBV5-6, TRBV5-1 and TRBV20-1 belonged to a set of about five TRBV segments that were more frequent in patients than controls.

The CDR3 is 14 amino acids. CDR1 is SGHRS, CDR2 YFSETQ, per germline. Unique molecular identifiers featured in each of the TCR beta cDNA libraries. The source material, 1 to 10 million T cells, gave rise to 400,000 to 600,000 cDNA molecules. TCRdb re-called the PCR reads with MiXCR, one entry per CDR3 protein. The data hold hundreds of thousands of distinct CDR3 sequences, with approximately 50% observed a single time. The sample consisted of blood. This rearrangement joins TRBV5-1 to TRBJ2-4; tentatively, D is TRBD1 (6 bases). The DNA end is more similar to TRBJ2-7, so the J call may be wrong. This receptor was taken from a girl aged 10-17 years with multiple sclerosis. The CDR3 nucleotides read TGCGCCAGCAGTCACGGACAGAGTTCCTACGAGCAGTACTTC. Protein: CASSHGQSSYEQYF.